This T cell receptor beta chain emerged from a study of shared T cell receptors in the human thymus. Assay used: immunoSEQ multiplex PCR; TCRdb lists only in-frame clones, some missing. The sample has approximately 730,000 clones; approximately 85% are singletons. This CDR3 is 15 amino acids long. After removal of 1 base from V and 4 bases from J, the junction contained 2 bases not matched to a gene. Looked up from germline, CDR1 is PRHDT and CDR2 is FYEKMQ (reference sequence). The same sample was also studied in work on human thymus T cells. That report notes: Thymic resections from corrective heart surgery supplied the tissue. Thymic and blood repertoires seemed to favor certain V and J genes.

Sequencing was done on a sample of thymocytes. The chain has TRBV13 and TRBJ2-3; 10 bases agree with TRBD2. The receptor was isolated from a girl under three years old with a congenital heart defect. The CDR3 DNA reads TGTGCCAGCAGCTTAGCTAGCGGGGGAGCAGATACGCAGTATTTT. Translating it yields CASSLASGGADTQYF.